One sample yielded the 23 T cell receptor beta chains listed below, sequenced in a study of tumor-infiltrating lymphocytes in primary liver carcinoma (dated 2017 in TCRdb). The reads were generated on an Illumina HiSeq 2500. TCRbeta-specific cDNA was reverse-transcribed from approximately 0.5 ug total RNA using a constant-region primer and ProtoScript II reverse transcriptase. Three nested multiplex PCR rounds, following a slightly modified ARM-PCR procedure, were used to build the TCRbeta libraries. The first two PCR rounds used multiplex TRBV1-TRBV30 forward primers with a Cbeta reverse primer, each for roughly 10 cycles. Starting from the raw public reads, TCRdb applied fastp trimming at Q25, assembled clones with MiXCR and retained in-frame beta chains. Entries are consolidated by CDR3 protein sequence, retaining the most common genes and DNA. The sample data list just over 300,000 distinct CDR3 sequences, and around three fifths of these were observed just once. The top ten clones comprise about 15% of the sample.

Blood RNA was extracted from unsorted whole blood using TRIzol reagent, and germline DNA was obtained with the DNeasy Blood & Tissue kit. Sample: peripheral blood. These receptors all come from a woman younger than 45 with primary liver carcinoma and hepatitis B virus infection.

Worth noting for this clonotype: A much larger clone is a single base away; this may be a read error. The chain is built from TRBV29-1 and TRBJ2-7; D is perhaps TRBD2 (6 bases). The CDR3 is 13 residues long. Germline values: CDR1 SQVTM, CDR2 ANQGSEA. As DNA, the CDR3 is TGCGGCGTTGAACGGGAGAACGACTACGAGCAGTACTTC. This gives the protein CGVERENDYEQYF.

In this sample, this clonotype turned up a few times. This sequence joins TRBV12-3 or TRBV12-4 and TRBJ1-5, with D unclear. Trimming stripped 3 bases from V and 3 bases from J, with 6 bases between. CDR3 length: 13 residues. The CDR3 DNA reads as TGTGCCAGCAGTTTCCGGATCAATCAGCCCCAGCATTTT. Protein sequence: CASSFRINQPQHF.

As concerns this clonotype: Sequence at one end of the junction differs from germline and may be a read error. The chain recombines TRBV6-1 with TRBJ2-6, with D possibly matching TRBD1 (5 bases). The CDR3 covers 19 residues. CDR1 and CDR2 from the germline V gene are MNHNS and SASEGT. The CDR3 sequence is CVSSEAWGRVSSGANVLTF. The CDR3 nucleotides are TGTGTCAGCAGTGAAGCCTGGGGCAGAGTGTCCTCTGGGGCCAACGTCCTGACTTTC.

The chain links TRBV11-2 to TRBJ2-5; D call uncertain. Trimming removed 10 bases from V and 6 bases from J, with 18 bases in between. The CDR3 has 13 residues. Germline V gives CDR1 SGHAT, CDR2 FQNNGV. The CDR3 spells CATLAESLKTQYF. As DNA, the CDR3 is TGTGCCACCTTAGCAGAATCCCTGAAGACCCAGTACTTC.

About this clonotype: One base away lies a much larger clone, so this may be a sequencing read error. The chain couples TRBV4-3 to TRBJ2-7; the D gene is possibly TRBD1 (6 bases). The CDR3 covers 15 residues. Germline CDR1 LGHNA, CDR2 YSLEER. Deletions cut 4 bases from V and 5 bases from J, with 18 bases between. The DNA for the CDR3 is TGCGCCAGCAGCCCAGGACGTGGGACACTCAACGAGCAGTACTTC. Its translation is CASSPGRGTLNEQYF.

The V and J genes are TRBV12-3 or TRBV12-4 and TRBJ1-5; D gene ambiguous. The CDR3 has 14 amino acids. V gave up 3 bases and J gave up 0 bases, with 6 bases separating them. As DNA, the CDR3 is TGTGCCAGCAGTTTGTCGGATAGCAATCAGCCCCAGCATTTT. Protein sequence: CASSLSDSNQPQHF.

This clonotype was observed at least ten times. The rearrangement joins TRBV6-5 to TRBJ2-7; unclear D gene. Trimming left V 5 bases short and J 4 bases short, with 12 bases between. The CDR3 runs 13 residues. Germline-derived CDR1 and CDR2 are MNHEY and SVGAGI. CDR3 protein: CASSLTISYEQYF. DNA of the CDR3: TGTGCCAGCAGTCTCACGATCTCGTACGAGCAGTACTTC.

This clonotype was counted ten times or more. The CDR3 bases are TGTGCCAGCAGTAGGAGCCCCGCCGGCTACGAGCAGTACTTC. As protein: CASSRSPAGYEQYF. The rearrangement joins TRBV6-5 to TRBJ2-7; no clear D gene. The CDR3 has 14 residues. V was trimmed by 5 bases and J by 3 bases, leaving 14 bases between them. Germline CDR1 and CDR2: MNHEY and SVGAGI.

There are a few counts of this clonotype. A read error may be the cause here, since a much bigger clone is one base away. The CDR3 does not close with the conserved phenylalanine or tryptophan, likely indicating a read error. The rearrangement links TRBV11-3 to TRBJ2-7, with 8 bases that match TRBD1. Germline lookup yields CDR1 SGHNT and CDR2 YENEEA. V gave up 5 bases and J gave up 4 bases; unmatched junction bases: 10. The CDR3 is made up of 15 amino acids. CDR3 bases: TGTGCCAGCAGCGTCGAAGGGCAGGGGGCGTACGAGCAGTACCTC. Protein: CASSVEGQGAYEQYL.

As regards this clonotype: This may stem from a read error, because a much larger clone lies one nucleotide away. The rearrangement links TRBV12-3 or TRBV12-4 to TRBJ1-6, with 9 bases matching TRBD1. The CDR3 length is 15 residues. After removal of 10 bases from V and 7 bases from J, the junction contained 11 bases not matched to a gene. CDR3 nucleotide sequence: TGTGCCAACAGCCCAACAGGGGGCTCGAATTCACCCCTCCACTTT. It encodes CANSPTGGSNSPLHF.

This clonotype occurred many times. The chain has TRBV11-2 and TRBJ2-4; maybe TRBD2 (6 bases). Germline values: CDR1 SGHAT, CDR2 FQNNGV. The V gene lost 3 bases and the J gene lost 2 bases, with 8 bases spanning the gap. CDR3 length: 14 amino acids. The CDR3 region has the DNA TGTGCCAGCAGCTTTGGAGGGACCAAAAACATTCAGTACTTC. Encoded protein: CASSFGGTKNIQYF.

This clonotype has more than one count but fewer than ten. J is TRBJ1-1 and V is TRBV6-1; no definite D call. Trimming removed 3 bases at V and 5 bases at J, with 19 bases between. CDR1 is MNHNS and CDR2 is SASEGT in the germline V gene. This CDR3 comprises 16 residues. The CDR3 loop is CASSELSRGVRTEAFF. The CDR3 DNA reads as TGTGCCAGCAGTGAGTTGTCCCGGGGAGTAAGGACTGAAGCTTTCTTT.

About this clonotype: Compared with germline, one end of the junction differs, possibly owing to a read error. This chain links TRBV11-2 with TRBJ2-1; D call uncertain. The length of the CDR3 is 17 residues. Germline V gene lookup returns CDR1 SGHAT and CDR2 FQNNGV. The chain's CDR3 is CTSSLVRWGDTYNEQFF. CDR3 DNA sequence: TGTACCAGCAGCTTAGTCCGTTGGGGTGACACCTACAATGAGCAGTTCTTC.

This clonotype was detected a few times. The rearrangement links TRBV7-9 to TRBJ1-1; D is uncertain. Trimming cost V 9 bases and J 6 bases, with 20 bases left between them. Germline CDR1 SEHNR, CDR2 FQNEAQ (reference sequence). CDR3 length: 14 residues. This CDR3 is CASGNPDGTPEAFF. CDR3 nucleotides: TGTGCCAGTGGGAACCCGGACGGAACCCCTGAAGCTTTCTTT.

Comments on this clonotype: It may be a read error: a sequence one base away is much more abundant. The V and J genes are TRBV6-1 and TRBJ2-2; D not resolved. Trimming removed 7 bases from V and 7 bases from J, with 13 bases in between. The germline V gene encodes CDR1 MNHNS and CDR2 SASEGT. The CDR3 extends over 13 amino acids. As DNA, the CDR3 is TGTGCCAGCAATGTCGAGGATATCGGGGAGCTGTTTTTT. This encodes CASNVEDIGELFF.

This clonotype is a singleton in its sample. J is TRBJ1-2 and V is TRBV29-1; D gene unclear. From germline, CDR1 is SQVTM and CDR2 ANQGSEA. The germline V and J ends were trimmed by 0 bases and 11 bases, with 10 bases remaining between them. This CDR3 region has 11 residues. The CDR3 sequence: CSVEDGGLYTF. The CDR3 DNA is TGCAGCGTTGAAGACGGAGGGTTGTACACCTTC.

As regards this clonotype: A read error is possible here, since a much larger clone lies one base away. This chain links TRBV6-5 with TRBJ2-7; D may be TRBD1 or TRBD2 (5 bases each). In germline, CDR1 is MNHEY, CDR2 SVGAGI. CDR3 length: 12 amino acids. CDR3 DNA: TGTGCCAGCAGTTACTCGGGGGACGAGCAGCACTTC. This encodes CASSYSGDEQHF.

For this clonotype: Without the conserved terminal phenylalanine or tryptophan, this CDR3 likely stems from a read error. The V call is TRBV4-1, the J call TRBJ2-7; 11 positions agree with TRBD2. The CDR3 covers 14 residues. CDR1 is MGHRA, CDR2 YSYEKL, per germline. The V gene end was trimmed by 4 bases and the J gene end by 7 bases; junction bases not matched to a gene: 6. Written as DNA, the CDR3 is TGCGCCAGCAGCCTAGCGGGAGGGCCATATGAGCAGTACTGC. Translation: CASSLAGGPYEQYC.

CDR3 sequence reads: CASTSERANTGELFF. Written as DNA, the CDR3 is TGTGCCAGCACCTCCGAGAGAGCGAACACCGGGGAGCTGTTTTTT. The genes are TRBV12-3 or TRBV12-4 and TRBJ2-2; the D is unclear. The CDR3 spans 15 residues. Trimming left V 7 bases short and J 0 bases short, with 12 bases between.

The V and J genes are TRBV30 and TRBJ2-1, with TRBD2 as a possible D gene (5 bases). The CDR3 spans 15 residues. The germline V gene has CDR1 GTSNPN and CDR2 SVGIG (reference sequence). Trimming stripped 0 bases from V and 4 bases from J, with 13 bases between. The chain's CDR3 is CAWSVGSLGYNEQFF. CDR3 bases: TGTGCCTGGAGTGTAGGGAGTTTGGGGTACAATGAGCAGTTCTTC.

About this clonotype itself: A single base separates this from a much larger clone, so it may be a read error. V is TRBV29-1 and J is TRBJ2-1; either TRBD1 or TRBD2 may supply D (5 bases each). The CDR3 length is 16 residues. V dropped 2 bases and J dropped 5 bases, with 19 bases sitting between them. The V gene's germline CDR1 is SQVTM and CDR2 ANQGSEA. Here the CDR3 reads CSVETGARRSHNEQFF. The CDR3 DNA reads as TGCAGCGTTGAAACCGGGGCGAGGCGGTCCCACAATGAGCAGTTCTTC.

This chain connects TRBV12-3 or TRBV12-4 to TRBJ2-5, with D uncertain. The CDR3 sequence is 12 residues long. V shed 7 bases and J shed 2 bases, with 8 bases lying between them. Written as DNA, the CDR3 is TGTGCCAGCAAAGGGCTTCAAGAGACCCAGTACTTC. Its translation: CASKGLQETQYF.

This clonotype was counted once. This may come from a read error, since a much larger clone is one base off. The chain is built from TRBV6-2 or TRBV6-3 and TRBJ1-3, with unresolved D. With 2 bases removed from V and 2 bases from J, the gap between germline ends came to 13 bases. CDR3 length: 16 residues. Per germline, CDR1 MNHEY and CDR2 SVGEGT. The CDR3 sequence is CASSYVGARTGNTIYF. The CDR3 region has the DNA TGTGCCAGCAGTTACGTGGGAGCCCGAACTGGAAACACCATATATTTT.